A selection of T cell receptor beta chains follows, all from one sample in a study of blood T cell repertoires in COVID-19. Produced via immunoSEQ multiplex PCR; TCRdb's table is partial and in-frame only. The sample carries about 61,000 clones, just over 85% recorded once. The sequenced sample consisted of peripheral blood. The receptor source for this set is an elderly woman with active COVID-19. CDR3s include the opening cysteine and the closing phenylalanine or tryptophan. A D gene is named only where the DNA matches it firmly. Clone sizes are given selectively: once, few, many, or a class where the clone is expanded.

j_call: TRBJ2-1
clone_size: .
v_call: TRBV9
d_call: .
cdr3_aa: CASSSTGTSYNEQFF
cdr3_nt: TGTGCCAGCAGCTCCACAGGGACGTCCTACAATGAGCAGTTCTTC

j_call: TRBJ2-7
clone_size: once
v_call: TRBV11-2
d_call: .
cdr3_aa: CASSFPANEQYF
cdr3_nt: TGTGCCAGCAGCTTCCCAGCGAACGAGCAGTACTTC

j_call: TRBJ1-1
clone_size: .
v_call: TRBV10-3
d_call: TRBD1
cdr3_aa: CAIRGQANTEAFF
cdr3_nt: TGTGCCATCAGGGGACAGGCGAACACTGAAGCTTTCTTT

j_call: TRBJ2-3
clone_size: .
v_call: TRBV4-3
d_call: .
cdr3_aa: CASSQNPRGTDTQYF
cdr3_nt: TGCGCCAGCAGCCAAAACCCCCGGGGCACAGATACGCAGTATTTT

j_call: TRBJ1-5
clone_size: .
v_call: TRBV28
d_call: .
cdr3_aa: CASRAGGSNQPQHF
cdr3_nt: TGTGCCAGCAGGGCCGGAGGGAGCAATCAGCCCCAGCATTTT

j_call: TRBJ2-1
clone_size: .
v_call: TRBV18
d_call: TRBD1
cdr3_aa: CASSPSRTGNNEQFF
cdr3_nt: TGTGCCAGCTCACCCTCAAGGACAGGGAACAATGAGCAGTTCTTC

j_call: TRBJ1-6
clone_size: .
v_call: TRBV2
d_call: TRBD1
cdr3_aa: CASNPTGAGSPLHF
cdr3_nt: TGTGCCAGCAACCCGACAGGGGCAGGTTCACCCCTCCACTTT

j_call: TRBJ2-1
clone_size: .
v_call: TRBV7-3
d_call: .
cdr3_aa: CASSLAGTRNEQFF
cdr3_nt: TGTGCCAGCAGCTTAGCGGGGACCCGCAATGAGCAGTTCTTC

j_call: TRBJ1-3
clone_size: once
v_call: TRBV4-3
d_call: .
cdr3_aa: CASSQDHQGTGNTIYF
cdr3_nt: TGCGCCAGCAGCCAAGATCATCAGGGAACCGGAAACACCATATATTTT

j_call: TRBJ2-1
clone_size: .
v_call: TRBV5-1
d_call: TRBD2
cdr3_aa: CASSPGLASYNEQFF
cdr3_nt: TGCGCCAGCAGCCCCGGACTAGCGAGTTATAATGAGCAGTTCTTC

j_call: TRBJ1-5
clone_size: .
v_call: TRBV5-1
d_call: .
cdr3_aa: CASSPDGVSNQPQHF
cdr3_nt: TGCGCCAGCAGCCCGGACGGGGTGAGCAATCAGCCCCAGCATTTT

j_call: TRBJ2-7
clone_size: .
v_call: TRBV7-2
d_call: TRBD1
cdr3_aa: CASSISRARGYEQYF
cdr3_nt: TGTGCCAGCAGCATATCCAGGGCCAGGGGGTACGAGCAGTACTTC

j_call: TRBJ2-5
clone_size: .
v_call: TRBV12-3/TRBV12-4
d_call: TRBD1
cdr3_aa: CASSRQGAETQYF
cdr3_nt: TGTGCCAGCAGTCGACAGGGGGCGGAGACCCAGTACTTC

j_call: TRBJ1-5
clone_size: once
v_call: TRBV5-5
d_call: TRBD1
cdr3_aa: CASSQQGTNQPQHF
cdr3_nt: TGTGCCAGCAGTCAACAGGGGACCAATCAGCCCCAGCATTTT

j_call: TRBJ1-1
clone_size: .
v_call: TRBV9
d_call: .
cdr3_aa: CASSIQPNTEAFF
cdr3_nt: TGTGCCAGCAGTATACAGCCGAACACTGAAGCTTTCTTT

j_call: TRBJ1-4
clone_size: .
v_call: TRBV4-1
d_call: .
cdr3_aa: CASSQTRTVEWATNEKLFF
cdr3_nt: TGCGCCAGCAGCCAAACTAGGACGGTTGAATGGGCAACTAATGAAAAACTGTTTTTT

j_call: TRBJ2-7
clone_size: .
v_call: TRBV28
d_call: .
cdr3_aa: CASSFLGAVYEQYF
cdr3_nt: TGTGCCAGCAGTTTTTTAGGGGCGGTCTACGAGCAGTACTTC

j_call: TRBJ1-1
clone_size: .
v_call: TRBV5-1
d_call: TRBD1
cdr3_aa: CASIPGQGLNTEAFF
cdr3_nt: TGCGCCAGTATACCGGGACAGGGGTTGAACACTGAAGCTTTCTTT

j_call: TRBJ2-7
clone_size: .
v_call: TRBV5-1
d_call: .
cdr3_aa: CASSLEGGETYEQYF
cdr3_nt: TGCGCCAGCAGCTTGGAAGGCGGGGAAACCTACGAGCAGTACTTC

j_call: TRBJ1-1
clone_size: .
v_call: TRBV7-2
d_call: TRBD1
cdr3_aa: CASSPGTGWSTFF
cdr3_nt: TGTGCCAGCAGCCCGGGGACAGGGTGGTCAACTTTCTTT

j_call: TRBJ1-3
clone_size: .
v_call: TRBV5-1
d_call: .
cdr3_aa: CASSLGRSGNTIYF
cdr3_nt: TGCGCCAGCAGCTTGGGGAGGTCCGGAAACACCATATATTTT

j_call: TRBJ2-1
clone_size: .
v_call: TRBV20-1
d_call: TRBD2
cdr3_aa: CSASPPGLAGISYNEQFF
cdr3_nt: TGCAGTGCTAGTCCCCCTGGACTAGCGGGGATATCCTACAATGAGCAGTTCTTC

j_call: TRBJ2-3
clone_size: once
v_call: TRBV7-2
d_call: TRBD2
cdr3_aa: CASSPWTSGGTTDTQYF
cdr3_nt: TGTGCCAGCAGCCCCTGGACTAGCGGGGGAACCACAGATACGCAGTATTTT

j_call: TRBJ2-6
clone_size: .
v_call: TRBV10-2
d_call: .
cdr3_aa: CASSFGSGANVLTF
cdr3_nt: TGCGCCAGCAGTTTCGGCTCTGGGGCCAACGTCCTGACTTTC

j_call: TRBJ1-6
clone_size: .
v_call: TRBV6-2/TRBV6-3
d_call: .
cdr3_aa: CASCPQQGTYNSPLHF
cdr3_nt: TGTGCCAGCTGCCCCCAACAGGGAACTTATAATTCACCCCTCCACTTT

j_call: TRBJ1-2
clone_size: .
v_call: TRBV28
d_call: .
cdr3_aa: CAITGRRGAGYTF
cdr3_nt: TGTGCCATCACAGGGAGACGAGGGGCTGGCTACACCTTC

j_call: TRBJ2-3
clone_size: .
v_call: TRBV28
d_call: TRBD2
cdr3_aa: CASRAGGEGTDTQYF
cdr3_nt: TGTGCCAGCAGGGCCGGGGGGGAAGGCACAGATACGCAGTATTTT

j_call: TRBJ2-5
clone_size: .
v_call: TRBV3-1/TRBV3-2
d_call: TRBD1
cdr3_aa: CASSQDPTGAGETQYF
cdr3_nt: TGTGCCAGCAGCCAAGATCCGACAGGGGCTGGGGAGACCCAGTACTTC

j_call: TRBJ2-6
clone_size: .
v_call: TRBV4-2
d_call: .
cdr3_aa: CASSHTSWRDSGANVLTF
cdr3_nt: TGTGCCAGCAGCCACACTTCGTGGCGGGACTCTGGGGCCAACGTCCTGACTTTC

j_call: TRBJ1-1
clone_size: .
v_call: TRBV9
d_call: .
cdr3_aa: CASSVTGMTEAFF
cdr3_nt: TGTGCCAGCAGCGTAACAGGGATGACTGAAGCTTTCTTT

j_call: TRBJ2-1
clone_size: .
v_call: TRBV29-1
d_call: TRBD2
cdr3_aa: CSALGAGGNNEQFF
cdr3_nt: TGCAGCGCCCTAGGGGCGGGGGGGAACAATGAGCAGTTCTTC

j_call: TRBJ1-4
clone_size: .
v_call: TRBV10-3
d_call: TRBD1
cdr3_aa: CAISDSGTGGTNEKLFF
cdr3_nt: TGTGCCATCAGTGATAGTGGGACAGGGGGTACTAATGAAAAACTGTTTTTT

j_call: TRBJ1-3
clone_size: once
v_call: TRBV5-1
d_call: .
cdr3_aa: CASSPGQYSGNTIYF
cdr3_nt: TGCGCCAGCAGCCCTGGACAGTACTCTGGAAACACCATATATTTT

j_call: TRBJ2-2
clone_size: .
v_call: TRBV12-3/TRBV12-4
d_call: .
cdr3_aa: CASSPGSTGELFF
cdr3_nt: TGTGCCAGCAGTCCCGGTAGCACCGGGGAGCTGTTTTTT

j_call: TRBJ2-7
clone_size: .
v_call: TRBV4-3
d_call: .
cdr3_aa: CASSQERPQGILNEQYF
cdr3_nt: TGCGCCAGCAGCCAAGAACGGCCGCAGGGCATATTAAACGAGCAGTACTTC

j_call: TRBJ2-5
clone_size: .
v_call: TRBV10-3
d_call: TRBD2
cdr3_aa: CAISDSGGAYETQYF
cdr3_nt: TGTGCCATCAGTGATAGCGGGGGGGCCTATGAGACCCAGTACTTC

j_call: TRBJ2-5
clone_size: .
v_call: TRBV5-1
d_call: .
cdr3_aa: CASSLEDPHRGVPQETQYF
cdr3_nt: TGCGCCAGCAGCTTGGAGGACCCCCATCGGGGAGTACCCCAAGAGACCCAGTACTTC

j_call: TRBJ2-5
clone_size: .
v_call: TRBV10-2
d_call: TRBD1
cdr3_aa: CASSERQGLFGTQYF
cdr3_nt: TGCGCCAGCAGTGAGAGACAGGGCCTTTTTGGGACCCAGTACTTC

j_call: TRBJ1-4
clone_size: .
v_call: TRBV5-1
d_call: TRBD1
cdr3_aa: CASSLEGGTGEKLFF
cdr3_nt: TGCGCCAGCAGCTTGGAGGGGGGGACAGGAGAAAAACTGTTTTTT

j_call: TRBJ2-1
clone_size: .
v_call: TRBV18
d_call: TRBD1
cdr3_aa: CASSPPGTGITAALRQFF
cdr3_nt: TGTGCCAGCTCACCACCGGGGACAGGCATAACTGCAGCCCTCAGGCAGTTCTTC

j_call: TRBJ1-1
clone_size: once
v_call: TRBV7-2
d_call: TRBD1
cdr3_aa: CASSPTGVGEAFF
cdr3_nt: TGTGCCAGCAGCCCTACAGGGGTCGGTGAAGCTTTCTTT

j_call: TRBJ2-7
clone_size: .
v_call: TRBV27
d_call: TRBD1
cdr3_aa: CASSTTGYYEQYF
cdr3_nt: TGTGCCAGCAGTACGACAGGGTACTACGAGCAGTACTTC

j_call: TRBJ2-5
clone_size: .
v_call: TRBV5-6
d_call: .
cdr3_aa: CASSFKGASETQYF
cdr3_nt: TGTGCCAGCAGCTTCAAAGGGGCTTCAGAGACCCAGTACTTC

j_call: TRBJ2-3
clone_size: .
v_call: TRBV11-2
d_call: TRBD2
cdr3_aa: CASRPLAGGPADTQYF
cdr3_nt: TGTGCCAGCAGACCTCTAGCGGGGGGGCCCGCAGATACGCAGTATTTT

j_call: TRBJ2-7
clone_size: few
v_call: TRBV7-2
d_call: .
cdr3_aa: CASSLVAGLSHEQYF
cdr3_nt: TGTGCCAGCAGCTTAGTGGCAGGGTTAAGCCACGAGCAGTACTTC

j_call: TRBJ2-3
clone_size: .
v_call: TRBV7-2
d_call: .
cdr3_aa: CASSRGTDTQYF
cdr3_nt: TGTGCCAGCAGCCGGGGGACAGATACGCAGTATTTT

j_call: TRBJ1-2
clone_size: .
v_call: TRBV3-1/TRBV3-2
d_call: .
cdr3_aa: CASSQDRHSYGYTF
cdr3_nt: TGTGCCAGCAGCCAAGATAGGCACAGCTATGGCTACACCTTC

j_call: TRBJ2-5
clone_size: .
v_call: TRBV5-1
d_call: TRBD2
cdr3_aa: CASSLARSSGAQETQYF
cdr3_nt: TGCGCCAGCAGCTTGGCCCGGTCTAGCGGGGCCCAAGAGACCCAGTACTTC

j_call: TRBJ2-3
clone_size: .
v_call: TRBV5-1
d_call: .
cdr3_aa: CASSLTSSLTDTQYF
cdr3_nt: TGCGCCAGCAGCTTGACTTCTTCTCTCACAGATACGCAGTATTTT

j_call: TRBJ2-7
clone_size: .
v_call: TRBV5-4
d_call: .
cdr3_aa: CASSLIPNRAYEQYF
cdr3_nt: TGTGCCAGCAGCCTCATACCCAACAGGGCCTACGAGCAGTACTTC

j_call: TRBJ2-5
clone_size: .
v_call: TRBV15
d_call: .
cdr3_aa: CATSTSRFQETQYF
cdr3_nt: TGTGCCACCAGCACCAGCAGGTTCCAAGAGACCCAGTACTTC

j_call: TRBJ2-3
clone_size: .
v_call: TRBV24-1
d_call: .
cdr3_aa: CATSDFNRPGGTDTQYF
cdr3_nt: TGTGCCACCAGTGATTTCAACAGACCCGGAGGGACAGATACGCAGTATTTT